Listed below are T cell receptor beta chains from one sample, sequenced in a study of synovial regulatory T cells in juvenile arthritis. Repertoires were generated with immunoSEQ multiplex PCR, while TCRdb's copy carries only in-frame clones and drops some. The sample has about 10,000 clones. Material for sequencing was Treg cells from blood. These receptor sequences come from a donor aged 2-30 years with juvenile idiopathic arthritis. Both conserved end residues are part of each CDR3. Clone size, where shown, is once, few, many, or a class for clones that have expanded.

NA,TRBV4-1,TRBJ1-3,CASSRGDNSGNTIYF
NA,TRBV6-5,TRBJ2-7,CASSYEGTGVSYEQYF
NA,TRBV6-1,TRBJ1-5,CASSELGYSNQPQHF
NA,TRBV4-1,TRBJ2-3,CASRDRGPDTQYF
NA,TRBV18,TRBJ1-3,CASSPQTGVNGNTIYF
NA,TRBV18,TRBJ2-7,CASSKYWEAVSDEQYF
NA,TRBV18,TRBJ2-7,CASSKREGEQYF
NA,TRBV5-1,TRBJ2-2,CASSLYNTGELFF
NA,TRBV7-3,TRBJ2-2,CASSTQNTGELFF
NA,TRBV6-1,TRBJ2-7,CASSEEPLFSSYEQYF
NA,TRBV5-6,TRBJ2-7,CASRLGTGQAIYEQYF
NA,TRBV7-3,TRBJ2-2,CASSPRGTVNTGELFF
NA,TRBV18,TRBJ2-7,CASSPPKGPYEQYF
NA,TRBV6-1,TRBJ2-1,CASSARGHNEQFF
NA,TRBV7-2,TRBJ1-1,CASRYRGRNTEAFF
NA,TRBV10-3,TRBJ2-5,CAIKAGTGEETQYF
NA,TRBV19,TRBJ2-6,CASRETGAGANVLTF
NA,TRBV9,TRBJ2-6,CASSTTRDRIALTGANVLTF
NA,TRBV6-6,TRBJ1-1,CASSLDRGQTEAFF
NA,TRBV4-1,TRBJ1-5,CASSQERGPGPQHF
NA,TRBV10-1,TRBJ2-1,CASSLGLAKNNEQFF
NA,TRBV19,TRBJ1-5,CASTRGQGAGPQHF
NA,TRBV4-3,TRBJ1-2,CASSQDLGSLYGYTF
NA,TRBV11-2,TRBJ1-4,CASSLSRGGWEKLFF
NA,TRBV28,TRBJ1-2,CASSKNPYGYTF
NA,TRBV19,TRBJ2-1,CASSARQGTYNEQFF
NA,TRBV10-2,TRBJ2-7,CASSELGPVEQYF
NA,TRBV4-1,TRBJ2-7,CASSQQHRRRPGDSGRKYEQYF
NA,TRBV5-1,TRBJ1-5,CASSSDSNQPQHF
NA,TRBV6-4,TRBJ1-1,CASRRTGNTEAFF
NA,TRBV6-5,TRBJ2-7,CASSLRGLYEQYF
NA,TRBV7-9,TRBJ2-7,CASSRVLPLGLYEQYF
NA,TRBV2,TRBJ2-6,CASSVFAPLSGANVLTF
NA,TRBV2,TRBJ2-2,CASTREGGELFF
NA,TRBV5-4,TRBJ2-7,CASTRREGLEDEQYF
NA,TRBV28,TRBJ2-7,CASKPSGVGPEQYF
NA,TRBV19,TRBJ1-5,CASSGVGYQPQHF
NA,TRBV14,TRBJ1-1,CASSYREGTVLMNTEAFF
NA,TRBV4-1,TRBJ1-5,CASSQANLLQGGQPQHF
medium-sized,TRBV6-6,TRBJ1-4,CASRPQGPNEKLFF
NA,TRBV6-5,TRBJ2-7,CASSSSHEQYF
NA,TRBV28,TRBJ2-7,CASSFDFYRDSYEQYF
medium-sized,TRBV19,TRBJ1-3,CASSIRVTGNTIYF
NA,TRBV5-4,TRBJ2-7,CASSWDNGSGEQYF
NA,TRBV10-2,TRBJ1-1,CASSELAGLGNTEAFF
NA,TRBV6-6,TRBJ1-3,CASSYDRISGNTIYF
NA,TRBV21-1,TRBJ2-7,CASIPSGWGWEQYF
NA,TRBV11-2,TRBJ1-1,CTGGEGAFF
NA,TRBV7-8,TRBJ1-6,CASRPGGGAIGSPLHF
NA,TRBV28,TRBJ1-5,CASSPVTGVPQHF
NA,TRBV4-2,TRBJ1-2,CASSQGGESTF
NA,TRBV5-4,TRBJ2-1,CASSSYRTYNEQFF
NA,TRBV7-9,TRBJ2-3,CASSIENTQYF
NA,TRBV6-5,TRBJ1-3,CASSYRGSGNTIYF
NA,TRBV4-1,TRBJ1-6,CASSDRQGDISSSYNSPLHF
NA,TRBV6-1,TRBJ2-4,CASSDVGAKNIQYF
NA,TRBV10-3,TRBJ2-3,CAIGSPPVTDTQYF